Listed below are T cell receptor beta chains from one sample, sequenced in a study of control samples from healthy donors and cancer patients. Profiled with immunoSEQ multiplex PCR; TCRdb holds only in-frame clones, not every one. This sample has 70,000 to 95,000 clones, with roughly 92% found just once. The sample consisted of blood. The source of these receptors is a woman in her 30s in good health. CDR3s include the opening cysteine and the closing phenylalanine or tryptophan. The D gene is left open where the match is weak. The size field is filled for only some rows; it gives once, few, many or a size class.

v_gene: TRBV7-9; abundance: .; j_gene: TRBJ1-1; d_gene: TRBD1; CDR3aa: CASSLGQGNTEAFF; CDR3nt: TGTGCCAGCAGCCTGGGACAGGGGAACACTGAAGCTTTCTTT
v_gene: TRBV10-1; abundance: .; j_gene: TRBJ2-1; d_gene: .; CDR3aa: CASSGARRNEQFF; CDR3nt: TGCGCCAGCAGCGGCGCAAGGCGGAATGAGCAGTTCTTC
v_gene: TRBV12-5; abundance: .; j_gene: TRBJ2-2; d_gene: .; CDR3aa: CASGLVNTGELFF; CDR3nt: TGTGCTAGTGGTTTGGTGAACACCGGGGAGCTGTTTTTT
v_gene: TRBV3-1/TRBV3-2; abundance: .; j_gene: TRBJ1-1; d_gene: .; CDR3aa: CASSSDSNTEAFF; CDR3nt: TGTGCCAGCAGCTCCGACTCCAACACTGAAGCTTTCTTT
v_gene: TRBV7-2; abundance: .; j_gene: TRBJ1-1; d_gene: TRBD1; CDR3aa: CASKWDRVPTEAFF; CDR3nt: TGTGCCAGCAAGTGGGACAGGGTTCCCACTGAAGCTTTCTTT
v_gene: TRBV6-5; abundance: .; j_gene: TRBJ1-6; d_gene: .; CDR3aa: CASSYSGDSPLHF; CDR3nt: TGTGCCAGCAGTTACTCGGGAGACTCACCCCTCCACTTT
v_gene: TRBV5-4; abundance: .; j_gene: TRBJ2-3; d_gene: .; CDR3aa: CASSLGAGLNTDTQYF; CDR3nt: TGTGCCAGCAGCTTGGGGGCGGGCCTCAACACAGATACGCAGTATTTT
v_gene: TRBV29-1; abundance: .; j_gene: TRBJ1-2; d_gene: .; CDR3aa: CSVGNFNYGYTF; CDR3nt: TGCAGCGTGGGTAATTTCAACTATGGCTACACCTTC
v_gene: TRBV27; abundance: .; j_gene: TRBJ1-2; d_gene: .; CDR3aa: CASSLTRGYGYTF; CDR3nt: TGTGCCAGCAGTTTAACTCGGGGGTATGGCTACACCTTC
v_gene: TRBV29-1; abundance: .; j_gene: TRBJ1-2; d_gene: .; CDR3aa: CSVPGRAGEYYGYTF; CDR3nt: TGCAGCGTCCCAGGGAGGGCAGGGGAGTACTATGGCTACACCTTC
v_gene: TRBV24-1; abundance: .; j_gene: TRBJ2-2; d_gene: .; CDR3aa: CATQGRNTGELFF; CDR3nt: TGTGCCACCCAGGGACGAAACACCGGGGAGCTGTTTTTT
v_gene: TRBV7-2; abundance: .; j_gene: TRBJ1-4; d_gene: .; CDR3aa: CASSGVEGEKLFF; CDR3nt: TGTGCCAGCAGCGGAGTGGAGGGGGAAAAACTGTTTTTT
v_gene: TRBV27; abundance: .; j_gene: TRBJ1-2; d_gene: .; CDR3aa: CASSPLGGGYTF; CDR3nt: TGTGCCAGCAGTCCCCTAGGAGGGGGCTACACCTTC
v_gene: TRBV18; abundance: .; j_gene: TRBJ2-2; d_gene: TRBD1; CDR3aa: CASSPVLGQGGPGELFF; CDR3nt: TGTGCCAGCTCACCCGTCCTTGGACAGGGAGGTCCCGGGGAGCTGTTTTTT
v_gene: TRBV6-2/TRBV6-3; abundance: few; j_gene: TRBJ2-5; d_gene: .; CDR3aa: CASSSSVGTQYF; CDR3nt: TGTGCCAGCAGTTCGAGCGTGGGGACCCAGTACTTC
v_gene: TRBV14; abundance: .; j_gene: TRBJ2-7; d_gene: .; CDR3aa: CASSRQLGAYEQYF; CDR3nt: TGTGCCAGCAGCAGACAGCTCGGGGCCTACGAGCAGTACTTC
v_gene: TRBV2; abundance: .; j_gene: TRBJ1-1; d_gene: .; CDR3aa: CASEPSVRGLTEAFF; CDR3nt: TGTGCCAGCGAACCGTCGGTCCGGGGACTTACTGAAGCTTTCTTT
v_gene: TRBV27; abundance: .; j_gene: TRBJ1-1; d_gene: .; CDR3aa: CASGTGSNTEAFF; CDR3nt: TGTGCCAGCGGAACGGGGTCGAACACTGAAGCTTTCTTT
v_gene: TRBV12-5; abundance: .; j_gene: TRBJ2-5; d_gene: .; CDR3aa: CASGPRETQYF; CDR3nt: TGTGCTAGTGGTCCACGTGAGACCCAGTACTTC
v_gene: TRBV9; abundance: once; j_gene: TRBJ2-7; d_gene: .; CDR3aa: CASSLSPIWDEQYF; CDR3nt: TGTGCCAGCAGCTTGAGCCCCATATGGGACGAGCAGTACTTC